Listed here are 14 T cell receptor beta chains from one sample, sequenced in a study of T cell responses to AZD1222 COVID-19 vaccine. Assay: immunoSEQ multiplex PCR; the TCRdb copy retains only in-frame clones and omits some. The sample records tens of thousands of clones, about 91% being singletons. This material consisted of peripheral blood, taken on day 0 of MenACWY control vaccination. The origin of the receptors is an adult in good health.

V usage is TRBV7-3 and J usage is TRBJ2-5; D is unresolved. This CDR3 is built from 16 residues. Germline V gene sequence: CDR1 SGHTA, CDR2 FQGTGA. The ends were cut back, 2 bases at V and 1 base at J, with 14 bases in the middle. CDR3 DNA: TGTGCCAGCAGCTTAGGATCCTCGGCGGTCCAAGAGACCCAGTACTTC. Protein product: CASSLGSSAVQETQYF.

V is TRBV19 and J is TRBJ1-5, with TRBD1 as a possible D gene (6 bases). Deletions cut 3 bases from V and 7 bases from J, with 13 bases between. CDR1 is LNHDA, CDR2 SQIVND, per germline (reference sequence). This CDR3 comprises 14 residues. The CDR3 here is CASSIWGRRQPQHF. The CDR3 DNA sequence: TGTGCCAGTAGTATTTGGGGGCGAAGGCAGCCCCAGCATTTT.

This chain links TRBV11-3 with TRBJ2-2; no clear D. This CDR3 is built from 16 residues. Looked up from germline, CDR1 is SGHNT and CDR2 is YENEEA. Trimming removed 3 bases at V and 4 bases at J, with 15 bases between. CDR3 DNA sequence: TGTGCCAGCAGCTTCGAGCACGCGAGCCCCACCGGGGAGCTGTTTTTT. It specifies CASSFEHASPTGELFF.

This chain joins TRBV4-1 and TRBJ1-3; no clear D gene. V lost 0 bases to trimming and J lost 0 bases, with 6 bases between them. CDR1 is MGHRA, CDR2 YSYEKL, per germline. The CDR3 totals 15 residues. The CDR3, as DNA: TGCGCCAGCAGCCAAGATACCCCCTCTGGAAACACCATATATTTT. This translates into CASSQDTPSGNTIYF.

The chain couples TRBV19 to TRBJ2-2; TRBD1 or TRBD2 may be the D gene (6 bases each). This CDR3 has 15 residues. CDR1 and CDR2 from the germline V gene are LNHDA and SQIVND (reference sequence). Trimming stripped 8 bases from V and 7 bases from J, with 20 bases between. This CDR3 reads CASRPLGGSVGELFF. The CDR3 DNA follows: TGTGCCAGTCGACCCCTAGGGGGGTCGGTCGGGGAGCTGTTTTTT. Based on the CDR3 plus reference TRBV19 and TRBJ2-2, the full variable domain is DGGITQSPKYLFRKEGQNVTLSCEQNLNHDAMYWYRQDPGQGLRLIYYSQIVNDFQKGDIAEGYSVSREKKESFPLTVTSAQKNPTAFYLCASRPLGGSVGELFFGEGSRLTVL.

The genes are TRBV25-1 and TRBJ1-6; 7 nucleotides agree with TRBD1. J lost 7 bases, V lost 2 bases, and 5 bases had no gene match. The CDR3 loop spans 15 amino acids. Germline CDR1 is MGHDK and CDR2 is SYGVNS. The CDR3 loop reads CASSEPGQKNSPLHF. CDR3 DNA: TGTGCCAGCAGTGAACCGGGACAGAAGAATTCACCCCTCCACTTT.

The CDR3 DNA is TGTGCCAGCAATCTAGCGGGGTCCACAGATACGCAGTATTTT. Its protein product is CASNLAGSTDTQYF. This rearrangement joins TRBV28 to TRBJ2-3, with 9 bases matching TRBD2. The CDR3 consists of 14 residues. Per the germline V gene, CDR1 is MDHEN and CDR2 is SYDVKM. J was trimmed by 2 bases and V by 7 bases; bases with no gene match: 4.

The V gene is TRBV4-3, the J gene TRBJ2-7; 8 bases agree with TRBD1. Looked up from germline, CDR1 is LGHNA and CDR2 is YSLEER. V lost 8 bases, J lost 2 bases, and 14 bases stayed unmatched. This CDR3 is built from 16 residues. The CDR3 DNA is TGCGCCAGCTCTAGGACGGACAGGGCGACGACCTACGAGCAGTACTTC. Its translation is CASSRTDRATTYEQYF.

This clone was seen more than once but under ten times. V usage is TRBV7-8 and J usage is TRBJ2-7; 7 bases are a match to TRBD1. The CDR3 totals 14 residues. The J segment lost 6 bases and the V segment lost 6 bases, leaving 11 bases of the junction unmatched. Germline-derived CDR1 and CDR2 are SGHVS and FQNEAQ. In DNA, the CDR3 is TGTGCCAGCAGTTATACTACAGGGGTTGGCGAGCAGTACTTC. Its translation: CASSYTTGVGEQYF.

The V and J genes are TRBV6-5 and TRBJ1-1; no clear D gene. This CDR3 spans 13 amino acids. Germline V gene sequence: CDR1 MNHEY, CDR2 SVGAGI. Trimming took off 1 base at V and 6 bases at J, with 9 bases between the two ends. DNA of the CDR3: TGTGCCAGCAGTTACTTCCGTGTGTCTGAAGCTTTCTTT. Protein: CASSYFRVSEAFF.

V and J are TRBV6-5 and TRBJ1-5; TRBD1 aligns across 11 bases. The CDR3 has 15 amino acids. Per the germline V gene, CDR1 is MNHEY and CDR2 is SVGAGI. V lost 7 bases and J lost 7; bases outside the gene matches: 9. CDR3 loop: CASKRGQGDVQPQHF. The CDR3 region has the DNA TGTGCCAGCAAGAGGGGACAGGGGGATGTGCAGCCCCAGCATTTT.

A note on this clone: The sample has other DNA sequences that encode this CDR3 too. This chain connects TRBV10-3 to TRBJ2-5; TRBD1 aligns across 9 bases. This CDR3 region has 13 residues. V gave up 5 bases and J gave up 3 bases; unmatched junction bases: 1. CDR1 is ENHRY, CDR2 SYGVKD, per germline. The CDR3 DNA sequence: TGTGCCATCAGTTGGACAGGGGAAGAGACCCAGTACTTC. Translating it yields CAISWTGEETQYF.

J is TRBJ2-7 and V is TRBV6-5; D is undetermined. V was shortened by 5 bases and J by 0 bases, with 8 bases between the two germline ends. CDR1 and CDR2 (germline): MNHEY, SVGAGI. The CDR3 covers 13 residues. The CDR3 DNA follows: TGTGCCAGCAGTACCGAGGACTCCTACGAGCAGTACTTC. Protein: CASSTEDSYEQYF.

The chain joins TRBV27 to TRBJ1-5; D possibly corresponds to TRBD1 (5 bases). V dropped 6 bases and J dropped 2 bases, with 17 bases sitting between them. This CDR3 is built from 16 residues. Germline lookup yields CDR1 MNHEY and CDR2 SMNVEV (reference sequence). The CDR3 protein is CASRPLGPKGNQPQHF. The CDR3 nucleotides read TGTGCCAGCAGACCCTTGGGGCCGAAGGGCAATCAGCCCCAGCATTTT.